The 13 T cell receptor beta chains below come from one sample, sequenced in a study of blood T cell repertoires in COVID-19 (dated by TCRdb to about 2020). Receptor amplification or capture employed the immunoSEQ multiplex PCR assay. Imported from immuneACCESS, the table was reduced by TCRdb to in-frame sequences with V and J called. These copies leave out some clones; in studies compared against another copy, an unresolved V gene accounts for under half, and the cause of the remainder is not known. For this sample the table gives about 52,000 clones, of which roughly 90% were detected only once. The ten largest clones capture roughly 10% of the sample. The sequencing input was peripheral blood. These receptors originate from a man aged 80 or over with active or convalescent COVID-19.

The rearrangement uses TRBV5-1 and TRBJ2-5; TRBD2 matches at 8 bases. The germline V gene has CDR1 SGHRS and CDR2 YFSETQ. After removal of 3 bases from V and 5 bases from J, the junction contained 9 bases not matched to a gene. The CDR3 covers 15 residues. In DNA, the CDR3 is TGCGCCAGCAGCTCTCTCCTCCGGGAGGGGGAGACCCAGTACTTC. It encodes CASSSLLREGETQYF.

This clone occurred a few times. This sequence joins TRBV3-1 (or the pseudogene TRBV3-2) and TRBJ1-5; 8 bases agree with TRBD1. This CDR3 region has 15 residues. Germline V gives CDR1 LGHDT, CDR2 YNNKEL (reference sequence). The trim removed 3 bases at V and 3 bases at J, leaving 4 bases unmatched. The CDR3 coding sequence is TGTGCCAGCAGCCAGCGACAGGGGTACAATCAGCCCCAGCATTTT. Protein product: CASSQRQGYNQPQHF.

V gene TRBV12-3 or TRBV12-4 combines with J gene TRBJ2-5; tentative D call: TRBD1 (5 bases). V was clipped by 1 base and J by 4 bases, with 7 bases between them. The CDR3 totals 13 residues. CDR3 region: CASSLVQGETQYF. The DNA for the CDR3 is TGTGCCAGCAGTTTAGTTCAGGGAGAGACCCAGTACTTC.

Here the CDR3 reads CASSLGRENQPQHF. CDR3 DNA: TGCGCCAGCAGCCTCGGGAGGGAGAATCAGCCCCAGCATTTT. The chain has TRBV4-1 and TRBJ1-5, with D unresolved. Germline V lookup: CDR1 MGHRA, CDR2 YSYEKL. The CDR3 contains 14 residues. The germline V and J ends were trimmed by 4 bases and 4 bases, with 11 bases remaining between them.

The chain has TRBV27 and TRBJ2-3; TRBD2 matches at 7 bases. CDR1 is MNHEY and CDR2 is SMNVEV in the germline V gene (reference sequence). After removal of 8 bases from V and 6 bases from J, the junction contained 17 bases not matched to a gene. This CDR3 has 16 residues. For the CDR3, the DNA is TGTGCCAGCTACCAAGGATGGGGGAGGGACTTCGATACGCAGTATTTT. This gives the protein CASYQGWGRDFDTQYF.

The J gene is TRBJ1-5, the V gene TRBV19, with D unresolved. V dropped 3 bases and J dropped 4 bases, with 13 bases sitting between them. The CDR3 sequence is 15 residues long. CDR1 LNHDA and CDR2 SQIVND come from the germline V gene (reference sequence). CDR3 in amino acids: CASSIISGGNQPQHF. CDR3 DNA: TGTGCCAGTAGTATCATCAGCGGAGGGAATCAGCCCCAGCATTTT.

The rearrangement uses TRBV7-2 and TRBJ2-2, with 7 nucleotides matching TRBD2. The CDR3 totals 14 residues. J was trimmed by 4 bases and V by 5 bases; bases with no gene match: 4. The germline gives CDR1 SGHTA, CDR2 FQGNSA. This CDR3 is CASSPVAGTGELFF. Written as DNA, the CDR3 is TGTGCCAGCAGCCCCGTAGCGGGCACCGGGGAGCTGTTTTTT.

The CDR3 sequence: CASSETSGRRTGELFF. The CDR3 DNA follows: TGCGCCAGCAGTGAGACTAGCGGGAGGCGCACCGGGGAGCTGTTTTTT. The chain uses TRBV10-2 and TRBJ2-2, with 12 nucleotides matching TRBD2. There are 16 residues in the CDR3. The germline V gene encodes CDR1 WSHSY and CDR2 SAAADI. Trimming took 2 bases from V and 4 from J; bases not matched to a gene: 2.

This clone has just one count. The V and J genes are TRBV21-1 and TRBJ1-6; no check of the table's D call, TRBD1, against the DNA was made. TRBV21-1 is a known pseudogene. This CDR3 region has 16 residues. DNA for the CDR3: TGTGCCAGCAGCAAAGTTGGACAGGGAGGGTGTTCACCCCTCCACTTT. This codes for CASSKVGQGGCSPLHF.

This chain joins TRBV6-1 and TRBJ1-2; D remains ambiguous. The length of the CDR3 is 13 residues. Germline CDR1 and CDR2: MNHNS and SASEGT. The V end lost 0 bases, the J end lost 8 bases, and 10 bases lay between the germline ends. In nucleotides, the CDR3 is TGTGCCAGCAGTGAAGCTGGCGGGCCAGGCTACACCTTC. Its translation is CASSEAGGPGYTF.

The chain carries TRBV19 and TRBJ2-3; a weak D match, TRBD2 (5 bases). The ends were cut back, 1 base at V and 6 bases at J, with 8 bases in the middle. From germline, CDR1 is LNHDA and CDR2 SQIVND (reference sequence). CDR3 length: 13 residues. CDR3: CASSIGRTDTQYF. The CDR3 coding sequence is TGTGCCAGTAGTATAGGGAGGACCGATACGCAGTATTTT.

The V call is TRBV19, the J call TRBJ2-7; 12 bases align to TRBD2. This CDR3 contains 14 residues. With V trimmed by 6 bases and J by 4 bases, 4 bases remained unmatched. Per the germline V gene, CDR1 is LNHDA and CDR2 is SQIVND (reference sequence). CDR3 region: CASSLTSGRYEQYF. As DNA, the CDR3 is TGTGCCAGTAGCCTAACTAGCGGGAGGTACGAGCAGTACTTC.

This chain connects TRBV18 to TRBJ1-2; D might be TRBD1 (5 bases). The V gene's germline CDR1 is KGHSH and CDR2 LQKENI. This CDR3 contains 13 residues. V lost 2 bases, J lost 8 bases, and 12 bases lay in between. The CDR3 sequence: CASSPDGGVGYTF. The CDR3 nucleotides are TGTGCCAGCTCACCAGACGGAGGGGTAGGCTACACCTTC.